The next 28 T cell receptor beta chains were all read from a single sample in a study of response to subunit inactivated influenza vaccine. Via MiXCR, TCRdb re-called the RT-PCR reads, giving one row per CDR3 protein. The table records 300,000 to 350,000 distinct CDR3 sequences, around 20% of them present only once. The sequences come from PBMCs from blood, collected approximately 20 months after vaccination. Receptors originate from a man between 45 and 75 years old who received an inactivated influenza vaccine.

In this sample, this clonotype turned up a few times. V usage is TRBV15 and J usage is TRBJ2-3, with D hard to call. Trimming removed 7 bases from V and 2 bases from J, with 13 bases in between. Germline CDR1 and CDR2: LNHNV and YYDKDF (reference sequence). The length of the CDR3 is 14 residues. The CDR3 loop is CATNPFGNTDTQYF. In DNA form, the CDR3 reads TGTGCCACCAACCCATTTGGGAACACAGATACGCAGTATTTT.

The V call is TRBV15, the J call TRBJ2-3; no firm D call. The CDR3 is 13 amino acids. Looked up from germline, CDR1 is LNHNV and CDR2 is YYDKDF (reference sequence). V gave up 0 bases and J gave up 9 bases, with 10 bases separating them. DNA for the CDR3: TGTGCCACCAGCAGAGAGGACCGTGCCACGCAGTATTTT. Translating it yields CATSREDRATQYF. Based on the CDR3 plus reference TRBV15 and TRBJ2-3, the full variable domain is DAMVIQNPRYQVTQFGKPVTLSCSQTLNHNVMYWYQQKSSQAPKLLFHYYDKDFNNEADTPDNFQSRRPNTSFCFLDIRSPGLGDTAMYLCATSREDRATQYFGPGTRLTVL.

This chain joins TRBV7-3 and TRBJ1-2; no clear D. The CDR3 has 12 residues. Trimming took 3 bases from V and 7 from J, leaving 9 bases between them. Germline assignment: CDR1 SGHTA and CDR2 FQGTGA. The CDR3 is CASSLSGVGYTF. The CDR3 region has the DNA TGTGCCAGCAGCTTGTCCGGGGTTGGCTACACCTTC. Based on the CDR3 plus reference TRBV7-3 and TRBJ1-2, the full variable domain is GAGVSQTPSNKVTEKGKYVELRCDPISGHTALYWYRQSLGQGPEFLIYFQGTGAADDSGLPNDRFFAVRPEGSVSTLKIQRTERGDSAVYLCASSLSGVGYTFGSGTRLTVV.

The rearrangement uses TRBV28 and TRBJ2-5; D unresolved. CDR1 is MDHEN and CDR2 is SYDVKM in the germline V gene. V lost 3 bases and J 1 base, leaving 12 bases between the germline ends. The CDR3 is 15 residues long. CDR3 in amino acids: CASSFYGVTQETQYF. The CDR3 nucleotides read TGTGCCAGCAGTTTCTACGGCGTCACCCAAGAGACCCAGTACTTC.

This clonotype has only a few counts. The chain combines TRBV6-1 with TRBJ1-1, with 9 nucleotides matching TRBD1. The CDR3 is 14 amino acids. V lost 7 bases to trimming and J lost 1 base; unmatched junction nucleotides: 4. CDR1 is MNHNS, CDR2 SASEGT, per germline. Here the CDR3 reads CASKDRGANTEAFF. DNA for the CDR3: TGTGCCAGCAAGGACAGGGGCGCGAACACTGAAGCTTTCTTT.

Only a few counts were recorded for this clonotype. The V gene is TRBV7-2, the J gene TRBJ1-6, with D possibly TRBD1 on 6 matching bases. V dropped 7 bases and J dropped 5 bases, with 18 bases sitting between them. Germline values: CDR1 SGHTA, CDR2 FQGNSA. The CDR3 is made up of 16 amino acids. The CDR3 loop reads CASTLITAGDNSPLHF. The CDR3 DNA is TGTGCCAGCACCCTCATTACGGCAGGGGATAATTCACCCCTCCACTTT.

This chain uses TRBV7-2 with TRBJ1-2; maybe TRBD1 (6 bases). V was trimmed by 3 bases and J by 8 bases, leaving 22 bases between them. CDR1 is SGHTA, CDR2 FQGNSA, per germline. This CDR3 comprises 16 residues. This chain's CDR3 is CASSFISGTQSKGYTF. In DNA, the CDR3 is TGTGCCAGCAGCTTCATAAGCGGGACACAGTCGAAAGGCTACACCTTC.

This clonotype was seen more than once but under ten times. J is TRBJ2-5 and V is TRBV4-1; D remains unclear. V lost 0 bases, J lost 1 base, and 9 bases lay in between. CDR3 length: 15 residues. Germline-derived CDR1 and CDR2 are MGHRA and YSYEKL. Written as DNA, the CDR3 is TGCGCCAGCAGCCAAGATCGGACGGCCCAAGAGACCCAGTACTTC. Encoded protein: CASSQDRTAQETQYF.

The CDR3, as DNA: TGTGCCAGCAGCCCGATAGACAGGGGCACAGATACGCAGTATTTT. It yields the protein CASSPIDRGTDTQYF. This chain joins TRBV7-2 and TRBJ2-3, with 7 bases aligning to TRBD1. The CDR3 extends over 15 amino acids. Germline CDR1 and CDR2: SGHTA and FQGNSA. V lost 5 bases, J lost 1 base, and 6 bases stayed unmatched. The full variable domain, rest sourced from reference TRBV7-2 and TRBJ2-3, is GAGVSQSPSNKVTEKGKDVELRCDPISGHTALYWYRQSLGQGLEFLIYFQGNSAPDKSGLPSDRFSAERTGGSVSTLTIQRTQQEDSAVYLCASSPIDRGTDTQYFGPGTRLTVL.

The chain employs TRBV7-9 and TRBJ2-7; tentatively, D is TRBD1 (6 bases). CDR3 size: 17 residues. Germline V gene lookup returns CDR1 SEHNR and CDR2 FQNEAQ (reference sequence). The V gene lost 1 base and the J gene lost 4 bases, with 20 bases spanning the gap. The CDR3 sequence: CASSLELAAQGRYEQYF. The CDR3 DNA is TGTGCCAGCAGCTTAGAATTGGCAGCACAGGGCCGTTACGAGCAGTACTTC.

This clonotype was found a few times. J is TRBJ1-1 and V is TRBV28; weak D call: TRBD1 (5 bases). The CDR3 length is 14 residues. V was pared by 7 bases and J by 5 bases, with 17 bases between. Germline V gene data show CDR1 as MDHEN and CDR2 as SYDVKM. The CDR3 loop is CASNAGGARTEAFF. The CDR3 DNA is TGTGCCAGCAATGCGGGAGGGGCGAGAACTGAAGCTTTCTTT.

As for this clonotype: The junction does not match germline at one end; this may be a read error. The V and J genes are TRBV4-2 and TRBJ1-5; 7 nucleotides agree with TRBD1. The germline gives CDR1 LGHNA, CDR2 YNFKEQ. CDR3 length equals 21 residues. The CDR3 loop reads CAGSQDFAAWGQSYSNQPQHF. For the CDR3, the DNA is TGTGCCGGCAGCCAAGATTTCGCCGCGTGGGGACAGTCCTATAGCAATCAGCCCCAGCATTTT.

The rearrangement joins TRBV10-2 to TRBJ2-5; 7 bases align to TRBD2. The germline CDR1 and CDR2 sequences are WSHSY and SAAADI. V lost 7 bases to trimming and J lost 1 base; unmatched junction nucleotides: 6. This CDR3 region has 14 residues. This CDR3 is CASNLGGGQETQYF. In DNA form, the CDR3 reads TGCGCCAGCAATCTCGGCGGGGGCCAAGAGACCCAGTACTTC.

This clonotype was seen many times. The DNA for the CDR3 is TGCAGCGTTGGTTTCGGAGGGGGCCAGCCCCAGCATTTT. This sequence encodes CSVGFGGGQPQHF. The gene calls are TRBV29-1 and TRBJ1-5; the match to TRBD1 covers 7 bases. Germline values: CDR1 SQVTM, CDR2 ANQGSEA. The CDR3 loop spans 13 amino acids. V shed 4 bases, J shed 7 bases, and the junction held 7 bases outside the gene matches.

This clonotype was recorded a few times. This sequence joins TRBV2 and TRBJ2-1; 7 bases match TRBD1. Unmatched junction bases numbered 12, after V lost 6 bases and J lost 4 bases. The CDR3 totals 16 residues. The V gene's germline CDR1 is SNHLY and CDR2 FYNNEI. CDR3 DNA: TGTGCCAGCAGCGCGACAGGGTTTGTCTCGTACAATGAGCAGTTCTTC. The encoded protein is CASSATGFVSYNEQFF. The variable domain in full, with the rest retrieved from reference TRBV2 and TRBJ2-1, is EPEVTQTPSHQVTQMGQEVILRCVPISNHLYFYWYRQILGQKVEFLVSFYNNEISEKSEIFDDQFSVERPDGSNFTLKIRSTKLEDSAMYFCASSATGFVSYNEQFFGPGTRLTVL.

The sample holds a few counts of this clonotype. The V and J genes are TRBV9 and TRBJ1-2; TRBD1 aligns across 7 bases. J lost 5 bases, V lost 5 bases, and 12 bases had no gene match. The CDR3 is made up of 15 amino acids. Germline V gives CDR1 SGDLS, CDR2 YYNGEE. The CDR3: CASRLTRTGDYGYTF. The DNA of the CDR3 is TGTGCCAGCAGATTGACTAGGACAGGCGATTATGGCTACACCTTC.

This chain uses TRBV27 with TRBJ2-7; D uncertain. This CDR3 comprises 13 residues. CDR1 and CDR2 (germline): MNHEY, SMNVEV (reference sequence). V was cut by 6 bases and J by 2 bases, with 11 bases left in between. CDR3 DNA sequence: TGTGCCAGCAGCCGTCGGGTGCCCTACGAGCAGTACTTC. This sequence encodes CASSRRVPYEQYF.

The chain joins TRBV19 to TRBJ1-3; a weak D match, TRBD1 (6 bases). Looked up from germline, CDR1 is LNHDA and CDR2 is SQIVND (reference sequence). The V end was cut by 9 bases, the J end by 2 bases, with 20 bases between. The CDR3 loop spans 16 amino acids. The CDR3 protein is CASTAQGGVTGNTIYF. CDR3 nucleotide sequence: TGTGCCAGCACCGCACAGGGAGGTGTAACTGGAAACACCATATATTTT.

This clonotype was counted only a few times. V is TRBV20-1 and J is TRBJ1-1; D may be TRBD1 (5 bases). V lost 6 bases, J lost 0 bases, and 11 bases lay in between. Germline V gene lookup returns CDR1 DFQATT and CDR2 SNEGSKA (reference sequence). The CDR3 extends over 13 amino acids. The CDR3 DNA sequence: TGCAGTGCCTTGGACACCATGAACACTGAAGCTTTCTTT. Translated, it gives CSALDTMNTEAFF.

This clonotype has at least ten counts. The chain uses TRBV12-3 or TRBV12-4 and TRBJ2-3; 8 nucleotides agree with TRBD2. This CDR3 comprises 15 residues. Unmatched junction bases numbered 8, after V lost 5 bases and J lost 4 bases. This chain's CDR3 is CASSPVASGSDTQYF. CDR3 coding DNA: TGTGCCAGCAGTCCCGTCGCTAGCGGGTCAGATACGCAGTATTTT.

The table lists this clonotype with a few counts. This rearrangement joins TRBV6-1 to TRBJ1-1; D call uncertain. V shed 7 bases and J shed 0 bases, with 12 bases lying between them. The CDR3 contains 14 residues. Germline loops: CDR1 MNHNS, CDR2 SASEGT. The DNA of the CDR3 is TGTGCCAGCACCGAAAGGTCAGTGAACACTGAAGCTTTCTTT. Protein: CASTERSVNTEAFF.

There are a few counts of this clonotype. The chain uses TRBV7-2 and TRBJ2-4; TRBD1 aligns across 10 bases. Germline lookup yields CDR1 SGHTA and CDR2 FQGNSA. CDR3 length: 15 residues. The J segment lost 6 bases and the V segment lost 5 bases, leaving 7 bases of the junction unmatched. The CDR3 loop reads CASSPYGQGGNIQYF. CDR3 DNA sequence: TGTGCCAGCAGCCCCTATGGACAGGGGGGAAACATTCAGTACTTC.

The gene calls are TRBV4-2 and TRBJ2-1, with TRBD2 identical over 12 bases. Germline lookup yields CDR1 LGHNA and CDR2 YNFKEQ. The CDR3 length is 14 residues. Trimming removed 8 bases from V and 8 bases from J; junction bases left unmatched: 7. CDR3 sequence (DNA): TGTGCCAGCCGAGCTAGCGGGAGGGGGGATGAGCAGTTCTTC. The encoded protein is CASRASGRGDEQFF.

This clonotype was detected ten times or more. This chain uses TRBV5-1 with TRBJ1-2, with no clear D. The CDR3 is 16 residues long. Trimming removed 0 bases from V and 3 bases from J, with 15 bases in between. From germline, CDR1 is SGHRS and CDR2 YFSETQ. CDR3 residues: CASSLVSRSKDYGYTF. CDR3 coding DNA: TGCGCCAGCAGCTTGGTTTCGAGAAGCAAGGACTATGGCTACACCTTC. The entire variable domain, with the rest obtained from reference TRBV5-1 and TRBJ1-2, is as follows: KAGVTQTPRYLIKTRGQQVTLSCSPISGHRSVSWYQQTPGQGLQFLFEYFSETQRNKGNFPGRFSGRQFSNSRSEMNVSTLELGDSALYLCASSLVSRSKDYGYTFGSGTRLTVV.

The V gene is TRBV19, the J gene TRBJ1-4; D call uncertain. CDR1 and CDR2 from the germline V gene are LNHDA and SQIVND (reference sequence). V lost 7 bases, J lost 0 bases, and 12 bases lay in between. The CDR3 is 15 amino acids. CDR3 region: CASNTGVATNEKLFF. CDR3 nucleotide sequence: TGTGCCAGTAACACTGGAGTTGCAACTAATGAAAAACTGTTTTTT.

This clonotype was seen more than once but under ten times. The CDR3 DNA reads TGTGCCAGCAGCCAATGGCTGGGACAGGGCTATGGCTACACCTTC. Encoded protein: CASSQWLGQGYGYTF. V and J are TRBV3-1 and TRBJ1-2; TRBD1 matches at 9 bases. This CDR3 is 15 amino acids long. Per germline, CDR1 LGHDT and CDR2 YNNKEL (reference sequence). The ends lost 2 bases at V and 4 bases at J; junction bases unmatched: 5.

This chain uses TRBV23-1 with TRBJ2-3; TRBD1 is a possible D gene (5 bases). TRBV23-1 is placed among ORFs of uncertain function. V dropped 7 bases and J dropped 2 bases, with 10 bases sitting between them. There are 13 residues in the CDR3. In DNA form, the CDR3 reads TGCGCCAGCAAGGACGGACACACAGATACGCAGTATTTT. It translates to CASKDGHTDTQYF.

This clonotype was observed a handful of times. The chain recombines TRBV5-4 with TRBJ2-7, with a possible D match to TRBD2 (6 bases). Per the germline V gene, CDR1 is SGHNT and CDR2 is YYREEE (reference sequence). The CDR3 runs to 16 residues. V was shortened by 4 bases and J by 2 bases, with 19 bases between the two germline ends. CDR3 in amino acids: CASSPNSRWTTYEQYF. For the CDR3, the DNA is TGTGCCAGCAGCCCCAATAGCCGATGGACTACCTACGAGCAGTACTTC. Variable domain in full (rest from reference TRBV5-4 and TRBJ2-7): ETGVTQSPTHLIKTRGQQVTLRCSSQSGHNTVSWYQQALGQGPQFIFQYYREEENGRGNFPPRFSGLQFPNYSSELNVNALELDDSALYLCASSPNSRWTTYEQYFGPGTRLTVT.